The following is a T cell receptor beta chain sequence with its context. Its antigen is unidentified. The sample originates from a study of CD8+ T cells in alopecia areata. Study overall: Patients received oral tofacitinib, 5 to 10 mg twice daily, for moderate-to-severe alopecia areata. Study-wide findings and caveats: Mice showed TCR sharing more clearly than patients did, possibly owing to HLA.

The authors extracted RNA and reverse transcribed it into cDNA as the sequencing template. The table came from immunoSEQ multiplex PCR; TCRdb's copy has only in-frame clones and leaves some out. This repertoire shows over 150,000 clones, about 55% found once; its top ten account for roughly a tenth. This CDR3 comprises 14 residues. The germline CDR1 and CDR2 sequences are MNHEY and SVGAGI. Deletions cut 2 bases from V and 4 bases from J, with 11 bases between. Treatment indicated: oral pan-JAK inhibitor, 5-10 mg twice daily. The receptor was isolated from a human donor with alopecia areata. The chain has TRBV6-5 and TRBJ1-1, with D tentatively TRBD1 (5 bases). Specimen: CD8+ T cells sorted from blood, collected at week 24, from a patient treated with tofacitinib. CDR3 sequence reads: CASSYLGGGTEAFF. In DNA, the CDR3 is TGTGCCAGCAGTTACCTCGGGGGTGGCACTGAAGCTTTCTTT.